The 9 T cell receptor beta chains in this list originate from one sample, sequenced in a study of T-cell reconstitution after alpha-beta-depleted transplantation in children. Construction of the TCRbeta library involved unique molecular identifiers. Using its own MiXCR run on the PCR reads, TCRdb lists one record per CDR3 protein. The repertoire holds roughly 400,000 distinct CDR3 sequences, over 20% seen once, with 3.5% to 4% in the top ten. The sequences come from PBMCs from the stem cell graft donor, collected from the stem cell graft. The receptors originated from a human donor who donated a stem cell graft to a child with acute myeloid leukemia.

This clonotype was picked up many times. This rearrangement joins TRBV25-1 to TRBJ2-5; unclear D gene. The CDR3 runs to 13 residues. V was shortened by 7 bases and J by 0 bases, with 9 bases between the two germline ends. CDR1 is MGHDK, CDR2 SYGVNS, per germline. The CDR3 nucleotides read TGTGCCAGCACCCAGCTGTACCAAGAGACCCAGTACTTC. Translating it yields CASTQLYQETQYF. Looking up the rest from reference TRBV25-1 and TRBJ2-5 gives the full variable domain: EADIYQTPRYLVIGTGKKITLECSQTMGHDKMYWYQQDPGMELHLIHYSYGVNSTEKGDLSSESTVSRIRTEHFPLTLESARPSHTSQYLCASTQLYQETQYFGPGTRLLVL.

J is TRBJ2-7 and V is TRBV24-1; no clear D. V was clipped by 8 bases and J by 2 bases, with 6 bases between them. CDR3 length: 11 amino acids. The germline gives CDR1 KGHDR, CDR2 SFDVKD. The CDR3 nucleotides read TGTGCCACCACTTCTACCTACGAGCAGTACTTC. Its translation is CATTSTYEQYF.

The CDR3 region has the DNA TGCAGTGCCCGGACTAGCGGGACCTACCAAGAGACCCAGTACTTC. Protein: CSARTSGTYQETQYF. The chain carries TRBV20-1 and TRBJ2-5; TRBD2 agrees at 12 bases. With V trimmed by 6 bases and J by 0 bases, 5 bases remained unmatched. Per germline, CDR1 DFQATT and CDR2 SNEGSKA (reference sequence). The CDR3 loop spans 15 amino acids.

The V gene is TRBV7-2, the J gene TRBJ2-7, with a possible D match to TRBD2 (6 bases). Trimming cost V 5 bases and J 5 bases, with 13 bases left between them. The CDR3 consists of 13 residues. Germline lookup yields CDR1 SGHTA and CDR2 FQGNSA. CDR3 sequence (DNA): TGTGCCAGCAGCCCTATCTGGGGGGACGAGCAGTACTTC. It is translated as CASSPIWGDEQYF.

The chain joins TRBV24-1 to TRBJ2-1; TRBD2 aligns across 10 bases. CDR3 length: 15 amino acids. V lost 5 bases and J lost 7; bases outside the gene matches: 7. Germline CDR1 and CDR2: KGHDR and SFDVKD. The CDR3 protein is CATSVLAGAENEQFF. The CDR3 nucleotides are TGTGCCACCAGTGTCCTAGCGGGAGCGGAGAATGAGCAGTTCTTC.

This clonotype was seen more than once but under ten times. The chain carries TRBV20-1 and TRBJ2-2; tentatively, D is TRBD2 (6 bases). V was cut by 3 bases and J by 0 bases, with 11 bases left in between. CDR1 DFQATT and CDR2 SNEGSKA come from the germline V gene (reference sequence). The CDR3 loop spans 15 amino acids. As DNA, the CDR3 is TGCAGTGCTAGTTTCGCTAGCGCGAACACCGGGGAGCTGTTTTTT. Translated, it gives CSASFASANTGELFF.

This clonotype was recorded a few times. The CDR3 spells CATSDFTSGSSYNEQFF. The CDR3 region has the DNA TGTGCCACCAGTGACTTCACTAGCGGCAGCTCCTACAATGAGCAGTTCTTC. This chain uses TRBV24-1 with TRBJ2-1, with TRBD2 matching over 8 bases. The V gene's germline CDR1 is KGHDR and CDR2 SFDVKD. The junction had 7 bases not matched to a gene; V was cut back by 4 bases and J by 0 bases. This CDR3 has 17 amino acids.

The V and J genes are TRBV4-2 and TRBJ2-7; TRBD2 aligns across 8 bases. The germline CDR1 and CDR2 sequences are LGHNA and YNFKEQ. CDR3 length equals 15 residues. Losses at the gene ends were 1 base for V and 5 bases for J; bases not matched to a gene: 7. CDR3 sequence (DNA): TGTGCCAGCAGCCAAGGTTGGTCGGGAGGGAACGAGCAGTACTTC. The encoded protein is CASSQGWSGGNEQYF.

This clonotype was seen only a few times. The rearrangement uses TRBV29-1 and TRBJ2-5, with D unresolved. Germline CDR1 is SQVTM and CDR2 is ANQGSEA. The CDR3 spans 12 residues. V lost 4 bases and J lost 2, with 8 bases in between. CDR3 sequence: CSVGGRQETQYF. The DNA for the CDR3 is TGCAGCGTTGGTGGCCGTCAAGAGACCCAGTACTTC.